This TCR beta chain appears in the sequencing data of a study of early T cells in non-severe SARS-CoV-2 infection. This clonotype occurred a few times. The germline V gene encodes CDR1 MGHRA and CDR2 YSYEKL. The CDR3 is made up of 15 amino acids. V gave up 4 bases and J gave up 4 bases, with 14 bases separating them. Unique molecular identifiers tagged individual cDNA molecules. TCRdb independently ran MiXCR on the 5' RACE reads; one entry per CDR3 protein. Counted here are about 50,000 distinct CDR3 sequences, 6.2% occurring once; the ten biggest clones make up around 6.9%. The receptor was isolated from an adult who was a healthcare worker with PCR-confirmed SARS-CoV-2 infection or an uninfected control (not recorded which). The gene calls are TRBV4-1 and TRBJ2-1; D uncertain. Sequences were derived from whole blood, sampled at baseline. CDR3 DNA sequence: TGCGCCAGCAGCCCCAGTGAACTCCGTTACAATGAGCAGTTCTTC. Its protein product is CASSPSELRYNEQFF.